This T cell receptor beta chain was captured in a study of OX40 agonist ivuxolimab in advanced cancers. The overall study: Patients took ivuxolimab, an agonistic anti-OX40 (CD134) antibody.

With respect to this clone: No antigen is known for it.

Generated by immunoSEQ multiplex PCR, the TCRdb table keeps only in-frame clones and is missing some. Among under 80,000 clones listed, 85% to 90% were seen once. Germline lookup yields CDR1 LNHDA and CDR2 SQIVND (reference sequence). Trimming shortened V by 2 bases and J by 1 base, and 4 bases separated the two germline ends. The CDR3 is made up of 13 amino acids. The study's findings and limits: The mean number of expanded clones was higher in CD8+ T cells than in CD4+.

This receptor was taken from an adult with an advanced solid tumor such as melanoma, head and neck, liver or kidney cancer. The rearrangement uses TRBV19 and TRBJ2-3; the D is unclear. Material: CD4+ or CD8+ T cells sorted from blood, obtained in a trial of the OX40 agonist ivuxolimab. CDR3 nucleotide sequence: TGTGCCAGTAGTATATCCCGCACAGATACGCAGTATTTT. Its translation: CASSISRTDTQYF.